Reported below is one T cell receptor beta chain. This clone has just one count. It lacks a known antigen. Base qualities are not recorded, but no much larger clone differs from it by a single base. The data derive from a study of T cells in localized non-small cell lung cancer (dated by TCRdb to between 2020 and 2021). Some background on the complete study: The study examined T cell repertoires in roughly 240 patients with early-stage NSCLC and compared tumors with uninvolved tumor-adjacent lungs. The mean age of the NSCLC patients was roughly 70 years, with 130 or so men and approximately 100 women. The cohort comprised approximately 240 treatment-naïve NSCLC patients with resected, localized lung tumors. Paper-wide results and their limitations: Because multi-region tumor sequencing was not done, intratumor heterogeneity could not be ruled out. Uninvolved tumor-adjacent lung showed the highest T cell clonality, higher than tumor, which suggests more focused antigenic responses in the adjacent lung. Longer overall survival was associated with higher blood T cell density, whereas shorter survival was associated with higher adjacent-lung clonality. Because the study design was exploratory, TCR variables were selected using unadjusted p-values without false-discovery rate correction. Of the top 100 tumor clones, a median of approximately 60 were detected in paired uninvolved adjacent lung; under 35 were also among that lung's top 100.

The CDR3 sequence holds 17 residues, the cysteine and phenylalanine included. The DNA shown is the 51-base CDR3, in frame from base 1. Looking up the germline V gene (reference sequence) yields CDR1 SEHNR and CDR2 FQNEAQ. Trimming removed 1 base from V and 4 bases from J; the gene matches leave 12 bases unexplained. The immunoSEQ Assay was used to sequence TCR beta CDR3 regions from DNA. Per the authors' processing: T cell density was computed as TCR beta template counts normalized to usable DNA estimated by amplifying housekeeping genes. Using the preseqR package, richness was estimated by extrapolating to 120,000 templates for tissue samples and 400,000 templates for PBMC samples. Clonality was defined as one minus Pielou's evenness. Tissue-enriched TCRs were identified through differential abundance testing performed on productive amino-acid clonotypes, with a minimum total count of 5 and an alpha of 0.1. Repertoire overlap between compartments was quantified with the Jaccard Index and Morisita Overlap Index. GLIPH grouped TCR beta CDR3s together with public tetramer-defined viral CDR3s, and a viral motif had to include at least three viral sequences and show V-gene enrichment. TCRdb holds this immuneACCESS table with in-frame rearrangements only. Some clones are missing; in checked studies, unresolved V genes explain under half, and the rest has no known cause. The DNA was the basis for D and trimming; V, J and clone size are from that table. The sample table lists tens of thousands of clones, roughly 90% of them with a count of one. Approximately 2% of the sample goes to the ten largest clones.

At diagnosis, peripheral blood, uninvolved tumor-adjacent lung and tumor were collected and stored as a combination of fresh-frozen and FFPE material. For TCR repertoire profiling, blood samples were analyzed as peripheral blood mononuclear cells. The rearranged chain carries TRBV7-9 and TRBJ2-5; 7 bases in the junction line up with TRBD1. This sequence originates from a woman between 35 and 75 years old with stage I lung adenocarcinoma. Sequencing was performed on peripheral blood, taken before any cancer treatment. Read as DNA, the sequence is TGTGCCAGCAGCTTAGAGGGTAGGCTAGGGGGCGGAGAGACCCAGTACTTC. Translated, it gives CASSLEGRLGGGETQYF. The full variable domain, completed from the reference TRBV7-9 and TRBJ2-5 proteins outside the CDR3, reads DTGVSQNPRHKITKRGQNVTFRCDPISEHNRLYWYRQTLGQGPEFLTYFQNEAQLEKSRLLSDRFSAERPKGSFSTLEIQRTEQGDSAMYLCASSLEGRLGGGETQYFGPGTRLLVL.